The 17 T cell receptor beta chains below come from one sample, sequenced in a study of neurological immune-mediated disorders. TCRdb re-called the 5' RACE reads with MiXCR, one entry per CDR3 protein. The table lists about 57,000 distinct CDR3 sequences, 12% of them singletons. Material for sequencing was PBMCs. These receptors were taken from a woman aged 55 to 70 with HTLV-1-associated myelopathy (HAM/TSP).

This clonotype was detected many times. The chain carries TRBV20-1 and TRBJ2-5; 8 nucleotides match TRBD1. This CDR3 contains 13 residues. Germline CDR1 DFQATT, CDR2 SNEGSKA (reference sequence). V dropped 5 bases and J dropped 5; count of bases not matched to a gene: 7. CDR3 residues: CSALDRARETQYF. CDR3 DNA: TGCAGTGCTCTGGACAGGGCTAGGGAGACCCAGTACTTC.

This clonotype was detected ten times or more. The chain recombines TRBV28 with TRBJ1-5; D possibly corresponds to TRBD1 (5 bases). V was trimmed by 5 bases and J by 1 base, leaving 15 bases between them. There are 16 residues in the CDR3. CDR1 is MDHEN and CDR2 is SYDVKM in the germline V gene. The chain's CDR3 is CASSPGTRGSNQPQHF. The CDR3 nucleotides are TGTGCCAGCAGTCCCGGGACCCGGGGCAGCAATCAGCCCCAGCATTTT.

The genes are TRBV6-1 and TRBJ2-4; D might be TRBD1 (5 bases). CDR3 length: 16 residues. Germline V gives CDR1 MNHNS, CDR2 SASEGT. Trimming took off 7 bases at V and 0 bases at J, with 16 bases between the two ends. The chain's CDR3 is CASNRRQSLAKNIQYF. CDR3 DNA sequence: TGTGCCAGCAATCGTCGACAGAGCTTAGCCAAAAACATTCAGTACTTC.

There are many counts of this clonotype. The chain combines TRBV7-2 with TRBJ2-3; D may match TRBD1 or TRBD2 (5 bases each). Trimming stripped 1 base from V and 5 bases from J, with 13 bases between. Germline CDR1 SGHTA, CDR2 FQGNSA. CDR3 length: 15 amino acids. CDR3 sequence (DNA): TGTGCCAGCAGCTTAGGGGTGTCTGGGGGAGATACGCAGTATTTT. Its translation: CASSLGVSGGDTQYF.

Ten or more counts support this clonotype. The J gene is TRBJ2-7, the V gene TRBV7-9; tentatively, D is TRBD2 (6 bases). Germline CDR1 is SEHNR and CDR2 is FQNEAQ (reference sequence). The CDR3 length is 14 residues. Trimming left V 5 bases short and J 7 bases short, with 18 bases between. For the CDR3, the DNA is TGTGCCAGCAGCCCCGTGGAGGGAGTGAGTGAGCAGTACTTC. Protein: CASSPVEGVSEQYF.

This clonotype was found many times. The CDR3 region is CASSLEQGANEQFF. The CDR3 DNA reads as TGCGCCAGCAGCTTGGAGCAGGGGGCTAATGAGCAGTTCTTC. The rearrangement uses TRBV5-1 and TRBJ2-1; 8 bases agree with TRBD1. This CDR3 has 14 residues. J was trimmed by 7 bases and V by 0 bases; bases with no gene match: 3. Germline values: CDR1 SGHRS, CDR2 YFSETQ.

This clonotype was seen a handful of times. One base away lies a much larger clone, so this may be a sequencing read error. DNA for the CDR3: TGTACCACCAGTGATTTGCAGACCCGAGGTGAGCAGTTCTTC. Translated: CTTSDLQTRGEQFF. The chain is built from TRBV24-1 and TRBJ2-1; no firm D call. This CDR3 is 14 amino acids long. Germline assignment: CDR1 KGHDR and CDR2 SFDVKD.

At least ten counts were recorded for this clonotype. V is TRBV7-9 and J is TRBJ2-7; D remains ambiguous. V lost 0 bases and J 3 bases, leaving 6 bases between the germline ends. The CDR3 runs 13 residues. Germline-derived CDR1 and CDR2 are SEHNR and FQNEAQ (reference sequence). DNA of the CDR3: TGTGCCAGCAGCTTAGCTCTGGGCTACGAGCAGTACTTC. Its translation is CASSLALGYEQYF.

This clonotype appeared many times. The chain combines TRBV24-1 with TRBJ2-1, with 10 bases matching TRBD2. The CDR3 contains 15 residues. The germline V gene has CDR1 KGHDR and CDR2 SFDVKD. V was clipped by 4 bases and J by 6 bases; unmatched bases: 5. Written as DNA, the CDR3 is TGTGCCACCAGTGACCCCCGGACTAGCGGCAATGAGCAGTTCTTC. Its protein is CATSDPRTSGNEQFF.

This clonotype came up many times. The chain links TRBV5-1 to TRBJ1-6; 9 nucleotides match TRBD1. V trimming: 2 bases; J trimming: 4 bases; junction bases outside the gene matches: 4. The CDR3 is made up of 16 amino acids. CDR1 is SGHRS, CDR2 YFSETQ, per germline. The CDR3 is CASSFTGGEYNSPLHF. The CDR3 DNA is TGCGCCAGCAGCTTTACAGGGGGCGAATATAATTCACCCCTCCACTTT.

This clonotype was counted at least ten times. The chain links TRBV12-3 or TRBV12-4 to TRBJ2-5; 7 positions match TRBD2. V trimming: 3 bases; J trimming: 5 bases; junction bases outside the gene matches: 9. This CDR3 spans 15 amino acids. The CDR3 bases are TGTGCCAGCAGTTTCCGGGGGGTGGTATGGGAGACCCAGTACTTC. It yields the protein CASSFRGVVWETQYF.

This clonotype was detected ten times or more. The V call is TRBV20-1, the J call TRBJ2-5; D not resolved. V was cut by 3 bases and J by 7 bases, with 12 bases left in between. CDR3 length equals 12 residues. The germline CDR1 and CDR2 sequences are DFQATT and SNEGSKA (reference sequence). CDR3 residues: CSASSGIGTQYF. The CDR3 DNA sequence: TGCAGTGCTAGCTCGGGTATCGGGACCCAGTACTTC.

The table lists this clonotype with many counts. The chain links TRBV2 to TRBJ2-7; D gene ambiguous. This CDR3 contains 14 residues. The germline CDR1 and CDR2 sequences are SNHLY and FYNNEI. The V gene lost 1 base and the J gene lost 2 bases, with 9 bases spanning the gap. The CDR3 bases are TGTGCCAGCAGTGAAGGCTATATCGCCTACGAGCAGTACTTC. Residues: CASSEGYIAYEQYF. Looking up the rest from reference TRBV2 and TRBJ2-7 gives the full variable domain: EPEVTQTPSHQVTQMGQEVILRCVPISNHLYFYWYRQILGQKVEFLVSFYNNEISEKSEIFDDQFSVERPDGSNFTLKIRSTKLEDSAMYFCASSEGYIAYEQYFGPGTRLTVT.

This clonotype was counted many times. This chain links TRBV7-8 with TRBJ1-6; 8 nucleotides agree with TRBD1. V lost 6 bases to trimming and J lost 8 bases; unmatched junction nucleotides: 12. This CDR3 has 16 residues. Germline values: CDR1 SGHVS, CDR2 FQNEAQ. CDR3 sequence: CASSSRTGRGDSPLHF. As DNA, the CDR3 is TGTGCCAGCAGTTCCCGGACAGGGAGGGGCGATTCACCCCTCCACTTT.

This clonotype occurred a few times. The chain combines TRBV20-1 with TRBJ1-1; 12 nucleotides line up with TRBD1. Per germline, CDR1 DFQATT and CDR2 SNEGSKA (reference sequence). CDR3 length: 16 residues. The V segment lost 0 bases and the J segment 5 bases; nucleotides outside the gene matches: 7. CDR3 bases: TGCAGTGCTAGAGATATGGGGACAGGGGGCTGGACTGAAGCTTTCTTT. Translation gives CSARDMGTGGWTEAFF.

This clonotype was seen repeatedly, ten times or more. The chain joins TRBV10-3 to TRBJ2-7; the D gene is possibly TRBD2 (6 bases). This CDR3 has 15 amino acids. Germline V gene lookup returns CDR1 ENHRY and CDR2 SYGVKD. V gave up 5 bases and J gave up 9 bases, with 23 bases separating them. The CDR3 protein is CAISIGGGGPPGQYF. CDR3 sequence (DNA): TGTGCCATCAGTATCGGGGGTGGTGGCCCCCCGGGGCAGTACTTC.

Ten or more counts support this clonotype. The V gene is TRBV5-1, the J gene TRBJ2-5; D possibly corresponds to TRBD2 (6 bases). CDR3 size: 14 residues. V lost 0 bases, J lost 8 bases, and 14 bases lay in between. The germline V gene has CDR1 SGHRS and CDR2 YFSETQ. The CDR3 loop reads CASSLEASARTQYF. CDR3 DNA sequence: TGCGCCAGCAGCTTGGAGGCTAGCGCCCGTACCCAGTACTTC. The full variable domain, rest sourced from reference TRBV5-1 and TRBJ2-5, is KAGVTQTPRYLIKTRGQQVTLSCSPISGHRSVSWYQQTPGQGLQFLFEYFSETQRNKGNFPGRFSGRQFSNSRSEMNVSTLELGDSALYLCASSLEASARTQYFGPGTRLLVL.